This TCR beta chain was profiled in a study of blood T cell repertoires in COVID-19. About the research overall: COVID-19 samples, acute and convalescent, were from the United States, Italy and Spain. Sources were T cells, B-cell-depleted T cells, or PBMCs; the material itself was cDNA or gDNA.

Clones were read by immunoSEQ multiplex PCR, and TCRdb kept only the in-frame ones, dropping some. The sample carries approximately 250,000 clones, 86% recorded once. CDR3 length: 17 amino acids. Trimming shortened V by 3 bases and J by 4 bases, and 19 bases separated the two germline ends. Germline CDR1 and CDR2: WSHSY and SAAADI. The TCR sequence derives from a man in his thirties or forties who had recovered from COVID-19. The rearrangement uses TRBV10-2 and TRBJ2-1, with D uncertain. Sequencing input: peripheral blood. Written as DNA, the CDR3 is TGCGCCAGCAGTGACCCCAAGGTCGAGGCCCATTACAATGAGCAGTTCTTC. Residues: CASSDPKVEAHYNEQFF.